Listed below are T cell receptor beta chains from one sample, sequenced in a study of T cell responses to AZD1222 COVID-19 vaccine. Sequencing used immunoSEQ multiplex PCR; TCRdb keeps in-frame clones, though not all of them. Here the sample spans fewer than 150,000 clones, just over 85% being singletons. This specimen was peripheral blood, taken on day 0 of AZD1222 vaccination. The receptors were sampled from an adult in good health. Both conserved end residues are part of each CDR3. A D gene is named only where the DNA matches it firmly. Rows may omit the clone size; those that give it use once, few, many or a size class.

>TRBV5-1|NA|TRBD1|TRBJ1-6
CASSLTQGAGNSPLHF
TGCGCCAGCAGCTTGACTCAGGGGGCCGGTAATTCACCCCTCCACTTT
>TRBV19|NA|NA|TRBJ2-4
CASSTQTRANIQYF
TGTGCCAGTAGTACGCAGACTAGGGCAAACATTCAGTACTTC
>TRBV7-9|NA|NA|TRBJ1-2
CASSSHGYTF
TGTGCCAGCAGCTCCCATGGCTACACCTTC
>TRBV19|once|NA|TRBJ1-5
CASSARGVEQPQHF
TGTGCCAGTAGTGCCCGGGGGGTCGAACAGCCCCAGCATTTT
>TRBV5-6|NA|NA|TRBJ2-1
CASSLSQAMTIDEQFF
TGTGCCAGCAGCTTGTCACAGGCGATGACTATTGATGAGCAGTTCTTC
>TRBV28|NA|TRBD2|TRBJ2-7
CASSISGGGVLEQYF
TGTGCCAGCAGTATATCGGGAGGAGGGGTTTTAGAGCAGTACTTC
>TRBV27|NA|NA|TRBJ2-6
CASSSPIRGWGANVLTF
TGTGCCAGCAGTTCCCCAATAAGGGGTTGGGGGGCCAACGTCCTGACTTTC
>TRBV6-2/TRBV6-3|few|NA|TRBJ1-5
CASSYPGLGNQPQHF
TGTGCCAGCAGTTACCCGGGCCTTGGCAATCAGCCCCAGCATTTT
>TRBV6-6|NA|NA|TRBJ1-6
CASGAGRSPLHF
TGTGCCAGCGGAGCAGGGAGGTCACCCCTCCACTTT
>TRBV5-1|NA|NA|TRBJ2-3
CASSLGGSPGADTQYF
TGCGCCAGCAGCTTGGGTGGCTCCCCTGGGGCAGATACGCAGTATTTT
>TRBV7-2|few|TRBD1|TRBJ1-1
CASSSQGGTEAFF
TGTGCCAGCAGCTCACAGGGGGGCACTGAAGCTTTCTTT
>TRBV7-2|NA|NA|TRBJ1-3
CASSLAEAGTGNTIYF
TGTGCCAGCAGCTTAGCGGAGGCGGGCACTGGAAACACCATATATTTT
>TRBV6-5|NA|NA|TRBJ2-1
CASVGGSSSYNEQFF
TGTGCCAGCGTAGGGGGATCGAGCTCCTACAATGAGCAGTTCTTC
>TRBV11-2|NA|TRBD1|TRBJ2-5
CASSLGTGYQETQYF
TGTGCCAGCAGCCTAGGGACAGGGTATCAAGAGACCCAGTACTTC
>TRBV5-6|NA|NA|TRBJ2-7
CASSSTGLYEQYF
TGTGCCAGCAGCTCGACCGGGCTCTACGAGCAGTACTTC
>TRBV5-5|once|TRBD2|TRBJ2-5
CASSLARGAQYF
TGTGCCAGCAGCTTGGCGCGGGGGGCCCAGTACTTC
>TRBV7-8|NA|NA|TRBJ2-1
CASSSPPSDEQFF
TGTGCCAGCAGCTCCCCCCCTAGCGATGAGCAGTTCTTC
>TRBV4-1|once|NA|TRBJ2-2
CASSQEGGMDTGELFF
TGCGCCAGCAGCCAAGAAGGCGGGATGGACACCGGGGAGCTGTTTTTT
>TRBV7-2|NA|NA|TRBJ2-6
CASSLASAPSGANVLTF
TGTGCCAGCAGCTTAGCCTCAGCCCCCTCTGGGGCCAACGTCCTGACTTTC
>TRBV7-9|NA|NA|TRBJ2-7
CASSLVGEQYF
TGTGCCAGCAGCTTAGTAGGCGAGCAGTACTTC
>TRBV18|NA|NA|TRBJ2-7
CASSPVQHSYEQYF
TGTGCCAGCTCACCGGTACAGCACTCCTACGAGCAGTACTTC
>TRBV7-8|NA|TRBD1|TRBJ2-7
CASSARQGTKPSNEQYF
TGTGCCAGCAGCGCCCGACAGGGGACGAAACCCAGCAACGAGCAGTACTTC
>TRBV7-2|NA|NA|TRBJ1-2
CASSPNRAASNYGYTF
TGTGCCAGCAGCCCTAATCGGGCGGCTTCTAACTATGGCTACACCTTC
>TRBV19|NA|NA|TRBJ1-4
CASSRGFREKLFF
TGTGCCAGTAGTCGGGGATTTCGAGAAAAACTGTTTTTT
>TRBV10-3|NA|NA|TRBJ1-5
CAISELRTVGGQPQHF
TGTGCCATCAGTGAGTTAAGGACGGTTGGGGGTCAGCCCCAGCATTTT
>TRBV3-1/TRBV3-2|once|NA|TRBJ1-5
CASSLGYQPQHF
TGTGCCAGCAGCTTGGGATATCAGCCCCAGCATTTT
>TRBV7-9|medium-sized|TRBD2|TRBJ2-5
CAISGAGGPETQYF
TGTGCCATTTCGGGGGCGGGGGGCCCAGAGACCCAGTACTTC
>TRBV5-4|NA|NA|TRBJ1-2
CASSPGMGGQLNYGYTF
TGTGCCAGCAGCCCTGGGATGGGGGGACAACTTAACTATGGCTACACCTTC
>TRBV6-2/TRBV6-3|NA|NA|TRBJ1-3
CASSYSFWSSGNTIYF
TGTGCCAGCAGTTACTCGTTCTGGAGCTCTGGAAACACCATATATTTT
>TRBV30|NA|TRBD1|TRBJ2-3
CAWINNRGRTDTQYF
TGTGCCTGGATCAATAACAGGGGGCGGACAGATACGCAGTATTTT
>TRBV7-2|NA|TRBD2|TRBJ2-1
CASSPPGLGGNEQFF
TGTGCCAGCAGCCCGCCTGGACTAGGTGGGAATGAGCAGTTCTTC
>TRBV2|NA|TRBD2|TRBJ2-1
CASSRRTGGPNEQFF
TGTGCCAGCAGTAGGAGGACGGGGGGGCCCAATGAGCAGTTCTTC
>TRBV30|NA|NA|TRBJ1-6
CACNRDPGSPLHF
TGTGCCTGTAACCGGGACCCTGGGTCACCCCTCCACTTT
>TRBV5-1|NA|NA|TRBJ2-2
CASSLDRGSTGELFF
TGCGCCAGCAGCTTGGACAGAGGTTCCACCGGGGAGCTGTTTTTT
>TRBV28|NA|NA|TRBJ2-7
CASQDGAYEQYF
TGTGCCAGCCAGGACGGGGCCTACGAGCAGTACTTC
>TRBV5-4|NA|NA|TRBJ2-3
CASSLQGSTDTQYF
TGTGCCAGCAGCCTGCAGGGTAGCACAGATACGCAGTATTTT
>TRBV3-1/TRBV3-2|many|NA|TRBJ1-4
CASSQVTLRVGNEKLFF
TGTGCCAGCAGCCAAGTCACACTCCGGGTGGGGAATGAAAAACTGTTTTTT
>TRBV4-1|NA|NA|TRBJ1-2
CASSQEGPPRGEGYTF
TGCGCCAGCAGCCAAGAAGGGCCCCCCCGGGGAGAAGGCTACACCTTC
>TRBV11-2|once|NA|TRBJ1-1
CASSPQDIRLNTEAFF
TGTGCCAGCAGCCCGCAGGACATTCGCTTGAACACTGAAGCTTTCTTT
>TRBV27|few|TRBD2|TRBJ2-3
CASSFLRGRDYTDTQYF
TGTGCCAGCAGCTTTTTACGCGGGAGGGACTACACAGATACGCAGTATTTT
>TRBV2|NA|TRBD1|TRBJ2-7
CASRTGRGNEQYF
TGTGCCAGTCGGACAGGGAGAGGTAACGAGCAGTACTTC
>TRBV15|NA|NA|TRBJ1-4
CATSRGSGFNEKLFF
TGTGCCACCAGCAGAGGTTCGGGGTTTAATGAAAAACTGTTTTTT
>TRBV5-1|once|TRBD2|TRBJ2-1
CASSRGLLAGDNEQFF
TGCGCCAGCAGCCGGGGTTTATTAGCGGGAGATAATGAGCAGTTCTTC
>TRBV7-9|once|NA|TRBJ1-4
CASSLDIRQEKLFF
TGTGCCAGCAGCTTAGACATAAGACAGGAAAAACTATTTTTT
>TRBV4-2|NA|NA|TRBJ1-1
CASSQDREVLNTEAFF
TGTGCCAGCAGCCAAGATCGCGAGGTGTTGAACACTGAAGCTTTCTTT
>TRBV6-4|NA|NA|TRBJ1-1
CASSINEGTEAFF
TGTGCCAGCAGCATCAACGAAGGTACGGAAGCTTTCTTT
>TRBV18|NA|TRBD1|TRBJ1-5
CASSPQTGEEPQHF
TGTGCCAGCTCACCCCAGACAGGGGAGGAGCCCCAGCATTTT
>TRBV6-2/TRBV6-3|NA|NA|TRBJ2-7
CASSARGYEQYF
TGTGCCAGCAGTGCGCGGGGCTACGAGCAGTACTTC
>TRBV9|NA|NA|TRBJ2-1
CASSVVSGAGSYNEQFF
TGTGCCAGCAGCGTAGTATCCGGGGCCGGCTCCTACAATGAGCAGTTCTTC